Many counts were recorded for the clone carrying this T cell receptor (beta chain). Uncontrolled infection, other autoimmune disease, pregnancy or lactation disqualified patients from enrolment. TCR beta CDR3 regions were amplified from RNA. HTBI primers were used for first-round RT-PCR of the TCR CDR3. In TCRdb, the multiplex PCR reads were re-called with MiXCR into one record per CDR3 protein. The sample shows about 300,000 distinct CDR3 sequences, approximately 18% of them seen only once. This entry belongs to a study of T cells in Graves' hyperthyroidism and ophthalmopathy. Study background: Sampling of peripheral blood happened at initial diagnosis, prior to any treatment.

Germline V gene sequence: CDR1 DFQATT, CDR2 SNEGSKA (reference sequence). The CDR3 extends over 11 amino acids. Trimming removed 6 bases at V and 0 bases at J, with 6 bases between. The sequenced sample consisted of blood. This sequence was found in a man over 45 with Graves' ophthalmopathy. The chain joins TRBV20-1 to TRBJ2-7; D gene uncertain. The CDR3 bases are TGCAGTGCAAGCAACTCCTACGAGCAGTACTTC. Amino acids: CSASNSYEQYF.